A single sample is the source of the 19 T cell receptor beta chains below, sequenced in a study of blood T cell repertoires in COVID-19 (dated by TCRdb to 2019 to 2021). Receptors were amplified or captured by the immunoSEQ multiplex PCR assay. This immuneACCESS table, as held by TCRdb, lists in-frame sequences with V and J called but not all clones. Of the missing ones, under half trace to an unresolved V gene in checked studies; the others have no known cause. In all, the sample holds 45,000 to 55,000 clones, and about 90% of those were seen once. Roughly 13% of the sample comes from the top ten. What was sequenced was peripheral blood. Receptors were obtained from an elderly man with acute or convalescent COVID-19.

The chain couples TRBV19 to TRBJ2-7, with TRBD1 identical over 11 bases. Unmatched junction bases numbered 7, after V lost 6 bases and J lost 6 bases. The germline CDR1 and CDR2 sequences are LNHDA and SQIVND (reference sequence). The length of the CDR3 is 14 residues. CDR3 sequence reads: CASRLGQGAGEQYF. The DNA for the CDR3 is TGTGCCAGTAGGCTTGGACAGGGGGCCGGCGAGCAGTACTTC.

The J gene is TRBJ2-3, the V gene TRBV7-2, with 7 bases that match TRBD2. The CDR3 is 15 residues long. Germline V gene data show CDR1 as SGHTA and CDR2 as FQGNSA. Losses at the gene ends were 5 bases for V and 2 bases for J; bases not matched to a gene: 7. The CDR3 DNA reads as TGTGCCAGCAGCCCAAGCGGGGAGACCACAGATACGCAGTATTTT. Protein product: CASSPSGETTDTQYF.

The table lists this clone with a count of one. The chain uses TRBV10-2 and TRBJ2-5; TRBD1 might be the D (6 bases). The CDR3 has 20 residues. Trimming took 5 bases from V and 5 from J, leaving 33 bases between them. Germline V gives CDR1 WSHSY, CDR2 SAAADI. CDR3 nucleotide sequence: TGCGCCAGCAGTTGGGGCGCTACACAACAACCAGGGGTGACTTCGGAGACCCAGTACTTC. It is translated as CASSWGATQQPGVTSETQYF.

The chain links TRBV6-5 to TRBJ2-7, with 8 nucleotides matching TRBD1. With 5 bases clipped from V and 3 bases from J, the junction kept 9 bases outside the gene matches. The CDR3 contains 15 residues. Germline V gene data show CDR1 as MNHEY and CDR2 as SVGAGI. The CDR3 loop is CASSRQGRMYYEQYF. The CDR3 bases are TGTGCCAGCAGTCGACAGGGGAGAATGTACTACGAGCAGTACTTC.

The chain links TRBV30 to TRBJ2-3; 16 bases are shared with TRBD2. The CDR3 runs to 19 residues. Germline V gene lookup returns CDR1 GTSNPN and CDR2 SVGIG (reference sequence). Germline trimming cut 5 bases from V and 0 bases from J; bases unmatched to any gene: 11. The DNA of the CDR3 is TGTGCCTGGGTTTGGCATGCGGGACTAGCGGGGGGGAGCACAGATACGCAGTATTTT. Protein product: CAWVWHAGLAGGSTDTQYF.

The rearrangement joins TRBV12-3 or TRBV12-4 to TRBJ2-1, with 7 bases that match TRBD2. The CDR3 is made up of 13 amino acids. Trimming at V came to 6 bases and at J to 2 bases, leaving 1 base not matched to a gene. CDR3 coding DNA: TGTGCCAGCAGCCGGGGGGCCTACAATGAGCAGTTCTTC. Protein product: CASSRGAYNEQFF.

This chain joins TRBV4-1 and TRBJ2-3; 13 nucleotides agree with TRBD2. CDR1 is MGHRA, CDR2 YSYEKL, per germline. The CDR3 has 16 amino acids. V lost 0 bases, J lost 5 bases, and 2 bases stayed unmatched. CDR3 sequence: CASSQEGLAGVDTQYF. The DNA of the CDR3 is TGCGCCAGCAGCCAAGAAGGACTAGCGGGGGTAGATACGCAGTATTTT.

This clone was observed once. The rearrangement joins TRBV18 to TRBJ2-5; TRBD1 agrees at 7 bases. J was trimmed by 5 bases and V by 4 bases; bases with no gene match: 10. The length of the CDR3 is 15 residues. Germline V gene lookup returns CDR1 KGHSH and CDR2 LQKENI. The CDR3 loop reads CASSRWTGTEETQYF. The CDR3, as DNA: TGTGCCAGCTCACGCTGGACAGGAACGGAGGAGACCCAGTACTTC. Supplemented by reference TRBV18 and TRBJ2-5, the full variable domain reads NAGVMQNPRHLVRRRGQEARLRCSPMKGHSHVYWYRQLPEEGLKFMVYLQKENIIDESGMPKERFSAEFPKEGPSILRIQQVVRGDSAAYFCASSRWTGTEETQYFGPGTRLLVL.

The chain links TRBV19 to TRBJ1-1; 7 bases map to TRBD1. V gave up 3 bases and J gave up 6 bases; unmatched junction bases: 7. The CDR3 has 14 amino acids. Germline CDR1 LNHDA, CDR2 SQIVND (reference sequence). The CDR3 DNA reads TGTGCCAGTAGTATCGGCAGGGGGAAGGCTGAAGCTTTCTTT. This codes for CASSIGRGKAEAFF.

V gene TRBV11-2 combines with J gene TRBJ1-3; D is perhaps TRBD1 (5 bases). This CDR3 comprises 14 residues. Trimming removed 2 bases at V and 4 bases at J, with 9 bases between. The germline CDR1 and CDR2 sequences are SGHAT and FQNNGV. CDR3 amino acids: CASSLSGYGNTIYF. DNA for the CDR3: TGTGCCAGCAGCTTATCAGGGTACGGAAACACCATATATTTT.

V gene TRBV7-9 combines with J gene TRBJ2-7; TRBD1 agrees at 7 bases. The CDR3 has 15 residues. After removal of 6 bases from V and 3 bases from J, the junction contained 11 bases not matched to a gene. Germline V gene data show CDR1 as SEHNR and CDR2 as FQNEAQ (reference sequence). Here the CDR3 reads CASSSTLRDSYEQYF. Written as DNA, the CDR3 is TGTGCCAGCAGTTCAACCCTACGGGACAGCTACGAGCAGTACTTC.

CDR3 loop: CASTQGLNTEAFF. The CDR3 nucleotides read TGCGCCAGCACGCAGGGGTTGAACACTGAAGCTTTCTTT. This chain links TRBV10-1 with TRBJ1-1, with D possibly being TRBD1 (6 bases). V gave up 7 bases and J gave up 0 bases, with 9 bases separating them. The CDR3 is 13 amino acids. The germline CDR1 and CDR2 sequences are WNHNN and SYGVQD (reference sequence).

This clone is a singleton in its sample. The chain uses TRBV19 and TRBJ1-2; D perhaps matches TRBD1 (5 bases). The CDR3 is 14 residues long. Trimming took off 3 bases at V and 7 bases at J, with 15 bases between the two ends. Germline V gene lookup returns CDR1 LNHDA and CDR2 SQIVND (reference sequence). Here the CDR3 reads CASSISSRDFGYTF. The DNA of the CDR3 is TGTGCCAGTAGTATCTCATCCAGGGACTTTGGCTACACCTTC.

The rearrangement joins TRBV6-6 to TRBJ1-5, with 7 bases matching TRBD1. There are 15 residues in the CDR3. Germline V gene sequence: CDR1 MNHNY, CDR2 SVGAGI (reference sequence). The V gene end was trimmed by 6 bases and the J gene end by 0 bases; junction bases not matched to a gene: 5. The CDR3 coding sequence is TGTGCCAGCAGGAGACAGGGAGATAGCAATCAGCCCCAGCATTTT. It encodes CASRRQGDSNQPQHF.

The chain has TRBV5-1 and TRBJ2-7; TRBD2 matches at 10 bases. Per the germline V gene, CDR1 is SGHRS and CDR2 is YFSETQ. This CDR3 has 14 amino acids. Trimming cost V 4 bases and J 6 bases; bases outside gene matches: 7. CDR3 coding DNA: TGCGCCAGCAGCGCGACTAGCGGGCCGGGCGAGCAGTACTTC. This codes for CASSATSGPGEQYF.

The rearrangement joins TRBV7-2 to TRBJ2-2; 7 nucleotides match TRBD2. V gave up 5 bases and J gave up 4 bases; unmatched junction bases: 4. The length of the CDR3 is 14 residues. Germline V lookup: CDR1 SGHTA, CDR2 FQGNSA. DNA for the CDR3: TGTGCCAGCAGCCCGGGGGGTGCCACCGGGGAGCTGTTTTTT. Translated, it gives CASSPGGATGELFF.

The chain has TRBV19 and TRBJ1-4; D remains ambiguous. Germline loops: CDR1 LNHDA, CDR2 SQIVND (reference sequence). V was trimmed by 3 bases and J by 8 bases, leaving 13 bases between them. CDR3 length: 14 residues. CDR3 region: CASSMFAQTEKLFF. The CDR3 coding sequence is TGTGCCAGTAGTATGTTCGCACAGACGGAAAAACTGTTTTTT. Full variable domain (remainder filled in from reference TRBV19 and TRBJ1-4): DGGITQSPKYLFRKEGQNVTLSCEQNLNHDAMYWYRQDPGQGLRLIYYSQIVNDFQKGDIAEGYSVSREKKESFPLTVTSAQKNPTAFYLCASSMFAQTEKLFFGSGTQLSVL.

CDR3 DNA sequence: TGTGCTAGTGGTTTGGCAAACCGGACAGCGCGAGGCTACACCTTC. Translating gives CASGLANRTARGYTF. The chain employs TRBV12-5 and TRBJ1-2, with D tentatively TRBD1 (6 bases). Per germline, CDR1 LGHNT and CDR2 FRNRAP. This CDR3 is 15 amino acids long. V lost 1 base, J lost 8 bases, and 17 bases lay in between.

The V and J genes are TRBV19 and TRBJ1-2; the D is unclear. There are 12 residues in the CDR3. Germline-derived CDR1 and CDR2 are LNHDA and SQIVND (reference sequence). Trimming cost V 3 bases and J 3 bases, with 5 bases left between them. The CDR3, as DNA: TGTGCCAGTAGTATCGGGGACTATGGCTACACCTTC. Protein sequence: CASSIGDYGYTF.